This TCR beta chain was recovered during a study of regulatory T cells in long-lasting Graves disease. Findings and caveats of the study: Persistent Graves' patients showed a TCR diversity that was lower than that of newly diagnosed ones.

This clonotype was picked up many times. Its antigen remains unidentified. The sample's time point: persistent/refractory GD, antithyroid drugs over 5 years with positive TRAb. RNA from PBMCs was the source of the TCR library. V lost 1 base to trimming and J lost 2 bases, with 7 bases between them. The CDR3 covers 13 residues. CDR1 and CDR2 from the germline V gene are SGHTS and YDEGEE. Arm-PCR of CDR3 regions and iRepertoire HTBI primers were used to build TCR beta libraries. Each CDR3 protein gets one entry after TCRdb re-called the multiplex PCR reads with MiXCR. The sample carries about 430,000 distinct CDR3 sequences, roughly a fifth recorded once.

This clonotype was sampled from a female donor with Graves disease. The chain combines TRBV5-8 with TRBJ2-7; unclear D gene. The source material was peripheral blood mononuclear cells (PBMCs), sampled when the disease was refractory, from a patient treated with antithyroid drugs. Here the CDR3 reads CASSLWVTYEQYF. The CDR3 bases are TGTGCCAGCAGCTTGTGGGTTACCTACGAGCAGTACTTC.